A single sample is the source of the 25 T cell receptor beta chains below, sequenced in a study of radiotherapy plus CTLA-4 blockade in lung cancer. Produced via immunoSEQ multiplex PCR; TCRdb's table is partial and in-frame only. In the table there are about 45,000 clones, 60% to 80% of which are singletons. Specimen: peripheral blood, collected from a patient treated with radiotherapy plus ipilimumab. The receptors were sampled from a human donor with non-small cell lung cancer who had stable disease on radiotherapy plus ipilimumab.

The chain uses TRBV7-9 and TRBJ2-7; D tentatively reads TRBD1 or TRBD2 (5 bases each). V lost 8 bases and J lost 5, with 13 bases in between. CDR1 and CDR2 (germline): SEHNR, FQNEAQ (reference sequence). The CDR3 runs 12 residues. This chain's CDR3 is CASGKGRDEQYF. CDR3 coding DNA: TGTGCCAGCGGAAAGGGGCGGGACGAGCAGTACTTC.

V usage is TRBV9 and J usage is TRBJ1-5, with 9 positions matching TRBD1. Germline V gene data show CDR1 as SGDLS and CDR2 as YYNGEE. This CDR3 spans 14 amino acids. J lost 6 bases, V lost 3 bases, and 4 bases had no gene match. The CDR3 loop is CASSGQGGSQPQHF. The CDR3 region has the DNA TGTGCCAGCAGCGGACAGGGGGGTAGTCAGCCCCAGCATTTT.

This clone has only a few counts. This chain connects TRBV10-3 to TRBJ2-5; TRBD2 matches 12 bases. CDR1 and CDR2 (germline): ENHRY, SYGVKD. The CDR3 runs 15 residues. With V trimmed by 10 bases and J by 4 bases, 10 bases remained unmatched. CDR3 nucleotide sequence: TGTGCCACAACCGGGACTAGCGGGCGGGTAGAGACCCAGTACTTC. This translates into CATTGTSGRVETQYF.

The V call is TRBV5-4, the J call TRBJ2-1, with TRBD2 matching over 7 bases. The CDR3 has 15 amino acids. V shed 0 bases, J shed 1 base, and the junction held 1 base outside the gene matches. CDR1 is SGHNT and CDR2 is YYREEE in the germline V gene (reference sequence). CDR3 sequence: CASSLELASYNEQFF. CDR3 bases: TGTGCCAGCAGCTTGGAACTAGCGTCCTACAATGAGCAGTTCTTC.

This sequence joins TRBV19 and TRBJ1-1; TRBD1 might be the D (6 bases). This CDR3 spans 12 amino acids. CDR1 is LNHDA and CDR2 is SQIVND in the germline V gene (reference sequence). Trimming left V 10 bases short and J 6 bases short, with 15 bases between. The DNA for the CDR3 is TGTGCCACCAAGGGGGGTCCGGCTGAAGCTTTCTTT. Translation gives CATKGGPAEAFF.

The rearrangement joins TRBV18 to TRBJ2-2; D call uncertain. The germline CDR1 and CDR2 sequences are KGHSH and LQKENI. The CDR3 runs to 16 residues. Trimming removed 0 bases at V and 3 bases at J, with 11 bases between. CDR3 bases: TGTGCCAGCTCACCACCGGTGTACGGGTACACCGGGGAGCTGTTTTTT. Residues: CASSPPVYGYTGELFF.

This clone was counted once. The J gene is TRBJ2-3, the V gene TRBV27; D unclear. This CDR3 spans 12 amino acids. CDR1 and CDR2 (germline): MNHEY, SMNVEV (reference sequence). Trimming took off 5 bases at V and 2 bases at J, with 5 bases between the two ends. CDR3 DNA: TGTGCCAGCAGTCCCAACACAGATACGCAGTATTTT. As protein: CASSPNTDTQYF.

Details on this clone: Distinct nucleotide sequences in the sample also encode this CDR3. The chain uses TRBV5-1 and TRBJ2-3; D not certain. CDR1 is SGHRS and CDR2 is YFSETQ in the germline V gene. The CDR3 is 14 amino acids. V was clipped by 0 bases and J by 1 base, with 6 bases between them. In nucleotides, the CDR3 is TGCGCCAGCAGCTTGGATTCGGGCACAGATACGCAGTATTTT. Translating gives CASSLDSGTDTQYF.

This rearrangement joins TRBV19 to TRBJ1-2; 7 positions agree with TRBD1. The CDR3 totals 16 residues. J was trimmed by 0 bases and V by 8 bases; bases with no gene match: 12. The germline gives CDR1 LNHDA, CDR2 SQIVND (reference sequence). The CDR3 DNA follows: TGTGCCAGTGGACGGGCCTCAGGGGGGACTAACTATGGCTACACCTTC. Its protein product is CASGRASGGTNYGYTF.

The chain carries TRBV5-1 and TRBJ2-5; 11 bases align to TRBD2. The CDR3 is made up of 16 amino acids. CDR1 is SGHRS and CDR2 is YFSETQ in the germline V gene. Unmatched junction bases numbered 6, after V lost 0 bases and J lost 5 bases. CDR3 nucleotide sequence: TGCGCCAGCAGCTTGGCTCCTAGCGGGGGGAAGGAGACCCAGTACTTC. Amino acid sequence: CASSLAPSGGKETQYF.

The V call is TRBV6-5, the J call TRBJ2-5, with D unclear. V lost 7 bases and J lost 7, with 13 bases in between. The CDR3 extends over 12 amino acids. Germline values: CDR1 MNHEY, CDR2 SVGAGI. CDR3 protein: CASTDSRGTQYF. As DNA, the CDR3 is TGTGCCAGCACAGATTCAAGAGGGACCCAGTACTTC.

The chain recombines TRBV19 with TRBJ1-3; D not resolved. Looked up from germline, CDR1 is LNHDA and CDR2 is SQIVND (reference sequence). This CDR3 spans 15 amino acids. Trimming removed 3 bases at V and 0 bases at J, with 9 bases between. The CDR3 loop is CASSIYQSSGNTIYF. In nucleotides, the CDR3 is TGTGCCAGTAGTATCTACCAATCCTCTGGAAACACCATATATTTT.

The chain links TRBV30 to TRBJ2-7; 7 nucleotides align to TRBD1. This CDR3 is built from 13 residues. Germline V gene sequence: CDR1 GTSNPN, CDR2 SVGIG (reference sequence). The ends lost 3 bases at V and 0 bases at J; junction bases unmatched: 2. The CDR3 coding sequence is TGTGCCTGGAGCCGGGACAGCTCCTACGAGCAGTACTTC. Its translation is CAWSRDSSYEQYF.

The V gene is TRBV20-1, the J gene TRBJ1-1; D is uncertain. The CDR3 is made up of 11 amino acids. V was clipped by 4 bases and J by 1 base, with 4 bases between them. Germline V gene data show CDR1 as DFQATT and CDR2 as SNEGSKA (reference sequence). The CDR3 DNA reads TGCAGTGCTACCAAGAACACTGAAGCTTTCTTT. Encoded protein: CSATKNTEAFF.

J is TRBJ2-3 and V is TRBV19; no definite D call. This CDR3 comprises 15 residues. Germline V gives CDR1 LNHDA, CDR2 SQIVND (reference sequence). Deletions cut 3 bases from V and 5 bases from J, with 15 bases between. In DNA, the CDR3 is TGTGCCAGTAGTATCAGCAGGAAGCTTGAAGATACGCAGTATTTT. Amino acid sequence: CASSISRKLEDTQYF.

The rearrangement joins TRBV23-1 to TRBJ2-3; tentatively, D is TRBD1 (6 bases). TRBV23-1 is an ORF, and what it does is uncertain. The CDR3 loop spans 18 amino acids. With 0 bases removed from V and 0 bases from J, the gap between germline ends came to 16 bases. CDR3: CASSQSTKQGSSTDTQYF. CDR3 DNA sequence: TGCGCCAGCAGTCAATCCACCAAACAGGGATCTAGCACAGATACGCAGTATTTT.

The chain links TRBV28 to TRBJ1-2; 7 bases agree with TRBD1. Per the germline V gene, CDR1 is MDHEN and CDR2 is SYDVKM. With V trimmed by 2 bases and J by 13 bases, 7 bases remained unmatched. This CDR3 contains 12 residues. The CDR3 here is CASSLRDRATTF. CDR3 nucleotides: TGTGCCAGCAGTTTAAGAGACAGGGCCACCACCTTC.

Here the CDR3 DNA reads TGTGCCAGCAGTCCACCCGTGGGGGACAGTGAATACGAGCAGTACGTC. It codes for CASSPPVGDSEYEQYV. The rearrangement uses TRBV28 and TRBJ2-7; TRBD1 matches at 7 bases. V lost 5 bases, J lost 4 bases, and 14 bases stayed unmatched. The CDR3 extends over 16 amino acids. The germline gives CDR1 MDHEN, CDR2 SYDVKM.

The DNA of the CDR3 is TGTGCCACCAGCGAGGGCGGGACAGCCCATGTACACACTGAAGCTTTCTTT. Protein product: CATSEGGTAHVHTEAFF. V and J are TRBV15 and TRBJ1-1; 7 nucleotides agree with TRBD1. CDR3 length: 17 amino acids. Germline lookup yields CDR1 LNHNV and CDR2 YYDKDF (reference sequence). V trimming: 5 bases; J trimming: 3 bases; junction bases outside the gene matches: 15.

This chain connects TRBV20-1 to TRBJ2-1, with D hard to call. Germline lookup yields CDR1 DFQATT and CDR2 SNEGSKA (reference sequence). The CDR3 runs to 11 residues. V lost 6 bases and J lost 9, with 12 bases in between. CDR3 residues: CSAPTGGEQFF. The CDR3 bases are TGCAGTGCCCCGACGGGCGGTGAGCAGTTCTTC.

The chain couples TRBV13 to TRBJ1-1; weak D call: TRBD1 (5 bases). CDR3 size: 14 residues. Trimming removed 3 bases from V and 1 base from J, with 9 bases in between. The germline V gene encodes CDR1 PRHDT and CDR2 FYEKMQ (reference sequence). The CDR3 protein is CASSFTDRNTEAFF. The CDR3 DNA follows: TGTGCCAGCAGCTTCACAGACAGGAACACTGAAGCTTTCTTT.

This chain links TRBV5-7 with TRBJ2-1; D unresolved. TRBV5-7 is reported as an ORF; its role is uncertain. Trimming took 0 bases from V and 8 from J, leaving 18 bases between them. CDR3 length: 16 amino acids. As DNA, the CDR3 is TGTGCCAGCAGCTTGGCGACCCCGACCGGTTCGTATGAGCAGTTCTTC. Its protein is CASSLATPTGSYEQFF.

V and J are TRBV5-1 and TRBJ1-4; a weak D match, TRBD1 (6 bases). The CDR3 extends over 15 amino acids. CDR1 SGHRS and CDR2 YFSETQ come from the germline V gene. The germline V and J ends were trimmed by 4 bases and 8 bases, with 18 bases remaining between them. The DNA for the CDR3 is TGCGCCAGCAGCCGAACCACAGGGACGGAGGAAAAACTGTTTTTT. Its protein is CASSRTTGTEEKLFF.

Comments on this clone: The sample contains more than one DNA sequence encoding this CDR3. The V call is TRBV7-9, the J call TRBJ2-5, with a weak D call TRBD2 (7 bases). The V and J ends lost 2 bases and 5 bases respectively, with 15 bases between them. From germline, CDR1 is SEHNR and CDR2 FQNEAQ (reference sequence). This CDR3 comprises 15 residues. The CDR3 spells CASSLSGGVGETQYF. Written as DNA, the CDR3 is TGTGCCAGCAGCTTATCGGGGGGCGTGGGGGAGACCCAGTACTTC. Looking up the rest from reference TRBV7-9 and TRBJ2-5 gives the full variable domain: DTGVSQNPRHKITKRGQNVTFRCDPISEHNRLYWYRQTLGQGPEFLTYFQNEAQLEKSRLLSDRFSAERPKGSFSTLEIQRTEQGDSAMYLCASSLSGGVGETQYFGPGTRLLVL.

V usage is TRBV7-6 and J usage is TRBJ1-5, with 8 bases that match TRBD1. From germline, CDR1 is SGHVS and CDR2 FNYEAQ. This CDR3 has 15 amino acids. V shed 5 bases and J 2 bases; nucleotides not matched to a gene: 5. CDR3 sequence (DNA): TGTGCCAGCAGCCCAGCGACAGGGGGCAATCAGCCCCAGCATTTT. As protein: CASSPATGGNQPQHF.